Below are 32 T cell receptor beta chains sequenced from a single sample in a study of vaccination effects on CD4 cells after COVID-19. No antigens are known for them. Prior to sequencing, the ViraFEST assay stimulated PBMC with viral peptide pools, which expanded the antigen-specific CD4+ T cells. Isolating CD4+ T cells followed more than 9 days of culture. Vaccinated recipients, who were negative for nucleocapsid antibodies, had no history of SARS-CoV-2 infection. Profiling relied on immunoSEQ multiplex PCR, and the TCRdb table lists in-frame clones only, not all of them. Of 40,000 to 45,000 clones detected, just over 75% appear once; the ten largest clones hold 10% to 13%. Sequencing used CD4+ T cells from PBMCs cultured with SARS-CoV-2 spike peptides, obtained before COVID-19 vaccination. Receptor source: a human donor who received a COVID-19 vaccine.

The chain is built from TRBV4-1 and TRBJ2-3, with D unresolved. This CDR3 is 14 amino acids long. Between the trimmed V and J ends, which lost 3 bases and 3 bases, there was a span of 10 bases. Germline V gene data show CDR1 as MGHRA and CDR2 as YSYEKL. Here the CDR3 DNA reads TGCGCCAGCAGCCAGGGGTATGGAACAGATACGCAGTATTTT. Translating gives CASSQGYGTDTQYF.

The chain carries TRBV6-5 and TRBJ2-1, with 8 bases lining up with TRBD1. V trimming: 7 bases; J trimming: 7 bases; junction bases outside the gene matches: 6. There are 13 residues in the CDR3. Per the germline V gene, CDR1 is MNHEY and CDR2 is SVGAGI. The CDR3 protein is CASKRTGLNEQFF. The CDR3, as DNA: TGTGCCAGCAAAAGGACAGGGTTAAATGAGCAGTTCTTC.

The rearrangement uses TRBV6-2 or TRBV6-3 and TRBJ2-5, with 14 bases matching TRBD2. V trimming: 4 bases; J trimming: 1 base; junction bases outside the gene matches: 8. Germline V CDR1 and CDR2: MNHEY, SVGEGT. This CDR3 is built from 18 residues. The chain's CDR3 is CASSSTSGGATPQETQYF. DNA of the CDR3: TGTGCCAGCAGTTCGACTAGCGGGGGGGCCACTCCCCAAGAGACCCAGTACTTC.

The chain is built from TRBV6-1 and TRBJ2-3; D call uncertain. V shed 3 bases and J shed 3 bases, with 4 bases lying between them. The CDR3 is 12 residues long. Germline values: CDR1 MNHNS, CDR2 SASEGT. CDR3 in amino acids: CASSELTDTQYF. In DNA form, the CDR3 reads TGTGCCAGCAGTGAGTTGACAGATACGCAGTATTTT.

The J gene is TRBJ2-7, the V gene TRBV6-1, with a possible D match to TRBD1 (6 bases). Germline-derived CDR1 and CDR2 are MNHNS and SASEGT. Trimming removed 3 bases at V and 5 bases at J, with 11 bases between. CDR3 length: 13 residues. The CDR3 nucleotides are TGTGCCAGCAGTGACAGGGGTAGACACGAGCAGTACGTC. It encodes CASSDRGRHEQYV.

The chain carries TRBV5-1 and TRBJ2-2; possibly TRBD1 for D (5 bases). V was clipped by 4 bases and J by 5 bases, with 9 bases between them. The CDR3 is 13 amino acids. Germline V gives CDR1 SGHRS, CDR2 YFSETQ. This chain's CDR3 is CASSQPGTGELFF. The CDR3 nucleotides are TGCGCCAGCAGCCAACCAGGGACCGGGGAGCTGTTTTTT.

This clone was counted once. This CDR3 reads CASSLVSQGTQYF. CDR3 DNA: TGTGCCAGCAGCTTAGTTTCTCAGGGGACCCAGTACTTC. This chain links TRBV7-9 with TRBJ2-5; D might be TRBD1 (5 bases). This CDR3 has 13 residues. V gave up 1 base and J gave up 7 bases, with 10 bases separating them. The germline gives CDR1 SEHNR, CDR2 FQNEAQ (reference sequence).

The gene calls are TRBV3-1 (or the pseudogene TRBV3-2) and TRBJ2-3; D might be TRBD2 (7 bases). Trimming pared 2 bases from V and 2 bases from J, leaving 17 bases between. Germline CDR1 is LGHDT and CDR2 is YNNKEL (reference sequence). CDR3 length: 17 residues. CDR3 residues: CASSQSAAGAYTDTQYF. In DNA form, the CDR3 reads TGTGCCAGCAGCCAATCCGCGGCGGGGGCCTACACAGATACGCAGTATTTT.

This clone was seen only a few times. The chain has TRBV25-1 and TRBJ2-2; D possibly corresponds to TRBD1 (6 bases). V was shortened by 1 base and J by 5 bases, with 14 bases between the two germline ends. Germline-derived CDR1 and CDR2 are MGHDK and SYGVNS. There are 16 residues in the CDR3. CDR3 amino acids: CASSELGSRGTGELFF. The CDR3, as DNA: TGTGCCAGCAGTGAATTGGGTTCTAGGGGGACCGGGGAGCTGTTTTTT. Using reference TRBV25-1 and TRBJ2-2 for the parts outside the CDR3, the full variable domain is EADIYQTPRYLVIGTGKKITLECSQTMGHDKMYWYQQDPGMELHLIHYSYGVNSTEKGDLSSESTVSRIRTEHFPLTLESARPSHTSQYLCASSELGSRGTGELFFGEGSRLTVL.

This clone came up once. The chain carries TRBV7-3 and TRBJ2-3; D not resolved. V lost 1 base and J 4 bases, leaving 9 bases between the germline ends. CDR1 SGHTA and CDR2 FQGTGA come from the germline V gene. The CDR3 extends over 14 amino acids. CDR3 coding DNA: TGTGCCAGCAGCTTAAGGGCATCGCCAGATACGCAGTATTTT. Translation gives CASSLRASPDTQYF.

The chain uses TRBV19 and TRBJ1-2; 7 nucleotides agree with TRBD1. The CDR3 is 14 amino acids. CDR1 is LNHDA and CDR2 is SQIVND in the germline V gene (reference sequence). The V segment lost 7 bases and the J segment 4 bases; nucleotides outside the gene matches: 9. The CDR3 DNA is TGTGCCAGTAACCGACAGGGCAATAGCTATGGCTACACCTTC. Protein: CASNRQGNSYGYTF.

The table lists this clone with a count of one. The chain joins TRBV2 to TRBJ1-1; 7 bases agree with TRBD1. This CDR3 has 16 residues. Looked up from germline, CDR1 is SNHLY and CDR2 is FYNNEI. V lost 4 bases and J lost 5; bases outside the gene matches: 13. The CDR3 here is CASSGSQGKRRTEAFF. The CDR3 bases are TGTGCCAGCAGTGGCTCACAGGGGAAGAGGAGGACTGAAGCTTTCTTT.

This chain uses TRBV2 with TRBJ2-3; tentative D call: TRBD2 (6 bases). Germline V CDR1 and CDR2: SNHLY, FYNNEI. The CDR3 sequence is 13 residues long. The V gene lost 8 bases and the J gene lost 11 bases, with 20 bases spanning the gap. Written as DNA, the CDR3 is TGTGCCAGCCCCAATTTGGAGGGCAGGGAGCAGTATTTT. Its protein product is CASPNLEGREQYF.

The chain couples TRBV6-5 to TRBJ2-2; 12 nucleotides align to TRBD2. Per germline, CDR1 MNHEY and CDR2 SVGAGI. Trimming removed 6 bases from V and 6 bases from J; junction bases left unmatched: 5. The CDR3 has 15 amino acids. The DNA of the CDR3 is TGTGCCAGCAGATTGACTAGCGGGGGTCCCGGGGAGCTGTTTTTT. Its translation is CASRLTSGGPGELFF.

The chain joins TRBV5-1 to TRBJ1-2; the D gene is possibly TRBD1 (5 bases). There are 14 residues in the CDR3. Germline CDR1 reads SGHRS; CDR2 reads YFSETQ. V was trimmed by 0 bases and J by 5 bases, leaving 11 bases between them. The CDR3: CASSLAGVAYGYTF. DNA of the CDR3: TGCGCCAGCAGCTTGGCGGGGGTTGCTTATGGCTACACCTTC. Looking up the rest from reference TRBV5-1 and TRBJ1-2 gives the full variable domain: KAGVTQTPRYLIKTRGQQVTLSCSPISGHRSVSWYQQTPGQGLQFLFEYFSETQRNKGNFPGRFSGRQFSNSRSEMNVSTLELGDSALYLCASSLAGVAYGYTFGSGTRLTVV.

V usage is TRBV19 and J usage is TRBJ1-2; TRBD1 agrees at 10 bases. The CDR3 sequence is 14 residues long. In germline, CDR1 is LNHDA, CDR2 SQIVND (reference sequence). Germline trimming cut 8 bases from V and 1 base from J; bases unmatched to any gene: 4. CDR3 DNA sequence: TGTGCCAGTCGGGACAGGGGAAATAACTATGGCTACACCTTC. Amino acid sequence: CASRDRGNNYGYTF.

This chain uses TRBV6-2 or TRBV6-3 with TRBJ2-7, with D tentatively TRBD1 (5 bases). The CDR3 is made up of 14 amino acids. The germline CDR1 and CDR2 sequences are MNHEY and SVGEGT. V was trimmed by 0 bases and J by 6 bases, leaving 12 bases between them. CDR3 sequence reads: CASSYSLGVSEQYV. As DNA, the CDR3 is TGTGCCAGCAGTTACTCGTTAGGGGTCAGCGAGCAGTACGTC.

This chain links TRBV6-6 with TRBJ1-1; no clear D. Deletions cut 8 bases from V and 1 base from J, with 11 bases between. The germline gives CDR1 MNHNY, CDR2 SVGAGI (reference sequence). This CDR3 has 13 residues. The CDR3, as DNA: TGTGCCAGCGGAGGGCGGGAGAACACTGAAGCTTTCTTT. Translation: CASGGRENTEAFF.

This chain connects TRBV28 to TRBJ1-2, with TRBD1 matching 9 bases. J lost 4 bases, V lost 6 bases, and 6 bases had no gene match. Germline loops: CDR1 MDHEN, CDR2 SYDVKM. The CDR3 spans 14 residues. The CDR3 DNA reads TGTGCCAGCAGCAATCCGGGACAGGGCTATGGCTACACCTTC. This translates into CASSNPGQGYGYTF.

This clone was detected a few times. This chain joins TRBV19 and TRBJ1-4, with TRBD1 identical over 8 bases. The CDR3 length is 14 residues. The V gene end was trimmed by 6 bases and the J gene end by 4 bases; junction bases not matched to a gene: 4. Looked up from germline, CDR1 is LNHDA and CDR2 is SQIVND (reference sequence). CDR3 coding DNA: TGTGCCAGTAGGAAGACAGGGGTTAATGAAAAACTGTTTTTT. Its protein product is CASRKTGVNEKLFF.

The V gene is TRBV2, the J gene TRBJ1-6; 10 nucleotides agree with TRBD1. Germline lookup yields CDR1 SNHLY and CDR2 FYNNEI. CDR3 length: 14 amino acids. The V segment lost 6 bases and the J segment 10 bases; nucleotides outside the gene matches: 6. The chain's CDR3 is CASSSGQGGSPLHF. In nucleotides, the CDR3 is TGTGCCAGCAGCTCAGGACAGGGGGGATCACCCCTCCACTTT. Filled out from reference TRBV2 and TRBJ1-6, the complete variable domain reads EPEVTQTPSHQVTQMGQEVILRCVPISNHLYFYWYRQILGQKVEFLVSFYNNEISEKSEIFDDQFSVERPDGSNFTLKIRSTKLEDSAMYFCASSSGQGGSPLHFGNGTRLTVT.

CDR3 residues: CASSIVPGAETQYF. CDR3 DNA: TGTGCCAGTAGTATAGTCCCCGGCGCAGAGACCCAGTACTTC. V is TRBV19 and J is TRBJ2-5; unclear D gene. V was cut by 1 base and J by 4 bases, with 10 bases left in between. CDR3 size: 14 residues. The germline V gene encodes CDR1 LNHDA and CDR2 SQIVND (reference sequence).

The gene calls are TRBV2 and TRBJ1-2; tentatively, D is TRBD1 (5 bases). V lost 6 bases, J lost 4 bases, and 21 bases lay in between. In germline, CDR1 is SNHLY, CDR2 FYNNEI. The CDR3 is 16 amino acids. CDR3 loop: CASSITRQGESYGYTF. Written as DNA, the CDR3 is TGTGCCAGCAGCATTACCCGGCAGGGAGAGAGCTATGGCTACACCTTC.

This rearrangement joins TRBV10-3 to TRBJ2-2, with D perhaps being TRBD1 or TRBD2 (6 bases each). This CDR3 is 16 amino acids long. Trimming stripped 2 bases from V and 6 bases from J, with 16 bases between. Per germline, CDR1 ENHRY and CDR2 SYGVKD. Written as DNA, the CDR3 is TGTGCCATCAGTGAGGGAGGGACAATTAATCCCGGGGAGCTGTTTTTT. Translation gives CAISEGGTINPGELFF.

The chain joins TRBV29-1 to TRBJ1-2; the D is unclear. Trimming took off 3 bases at V and 5 bases at J, with 28 bases between the two ends. Germline-derived CDR1 and CDR2 are SQVTM and ANQGSEA. The CDR3 spans 18 residues. In DNA form, the CDR3 reads TGCAGCGTTGACCACCAGCTGGGCGCGGCAACGAATAATTATGGCTACACCTTC. It codes for CSVDHQLGAATNNYGYTF.

The chain combines TRBV19 with TRBJ1-5, with a weak D call TRBD1 (6 bases). V lost 1 base and J lost 5, with 21 bases in between. This CDR3 spans 18 amino acids. Germline V gene data show CDR1 as LNHDA and CDR2 as SQIVND (reference sequence). The CDR3 coding sequence is TGTGCCAGTAGTATAGTGGGCCCAGGGGTCTTCGGTTATCAGCCCCAGCATTTT. Protein: CASSIVGPGVFGYQPQHF.

This clone was seen just once. V is TRBV2 and J is TRBJ2-3, with D possibly being TRBD2 (6 bases). This CDR3 is built from 16 residues. The germline V and J ends were trimmed by 4 bases and 0 bases, with 14 bases remaining between them. Germline lookup yields CDR1 SNHLY and CDR2 FYNNEI. CDR3 in amino acids: CASSGRRVPSTDTQYF. The CDR3 bases are TGTGCCAGCAGTGGGAGGAGGGTTCCTAGCACAGATACGCAGTATTTT. The full variable domain, rest sourced from reference TRBV2 and TRBJ2-3, is EPEVTQTPSHQVTQMGQEVILRCVPISNHLYFYWYRQILGQKVEFLVSFYNNEISEKSEIFDDQFSVERPDGSNFTLKIRSTKLEDSAMYFCASSGRRVPSTDTQYFGPGTRLTVL.

The chain is built from TRBV4-2 and TRBJ1-2; no clear D. The CDR3 runs 17 residues. Germline CDR1 reads LGHNA; CDR2 reads YNFKEQ. The V end lost 4 bases, the J end lost 4 bases, and 22 bases lay between the germline ends. The CDR3 coding sequence is TGTGCCAGCAGCCTAAGTTTGGGTAGGGAAAAATTCTATGGCTACACCTTC. This translates into CASSLSLGREKFYGYTF.

The V and J genes are TRBV2 and TRBJ2-2, with D possibly matching TRBD2 (6 bases). This CDR3 spans 14 amino acids. Germline V gene sequence: CDR1 SNHLY, CDR2 FYNNEI. V lost 7 bases and J 4 bases, leaving 13 bases between the germline ends. The CDR3 spells CASILGTATGELFF. The CDR3 DNA reads TGTGCCAGCATTTTAGGGACTGCCACCGGGGAGCTGTTTTTT.

The CDR3 sequence is CASQDRGEYV. The CDR3, as DNA: TGCGCCAGCCAGGACAGGGGGGAGTACGTC. The chain carries TRBV23-1 and TRBJ2-7; 10 positions agree with TRBD1. TRBV23-1 is an open reading frame whose function is uncertain. The CDR3 runs to 10 residues. V lost 8 bases and J lost 11; bases outside the gene matches: 3.

Of note for this clone: The junction differs from germline at one of its ends, possibly a read error. J is TRBJ1-2 and V is TRBV6-5, with a weak D call TRBD1 (6 bases). Germline V gene data show CDR1 as MNHEY and CDR2 as SVGAGI. The CDR3 extends over 14 amino acids. Here the CDR3 DNA reads TGTGCCAGCAGTTATGGGAGCCGAGGGGGTGGCTACACATTC. Amino acid sequence: CASSYGSRGGGYTF.

This clone was observed a single time. As DNA, the CDR3 is TGTGCCAGCAGTCAGGGGGACAGGGCTTTCCCCTATGGCTACACCTTC. Its translation: CASSQGDRAFPYGYTF. The V call is TRBV28, the J call TRBJ1-2; 9 bases fit TRBD1. The V and J ends lost 5 bases and 4 bases, in that order; junction bases with no gene match: 11. From germline, CDR1 is MDHEN and CDR2 SYDVKM. The CDR3 has 16 residues.